Listed below are T cell receptor beta chains from one sample, sequenced in a study of T cell changes during pregnancy in multiple sclerosis. The protocol was immunoSEQ multiplex PCR, while the TCRdb copy is restricted to in-frame clones and leaves out a portion. This table has about 60,000 clones, about 91% appearing once. Sequencing was performed on CD4+ T cells from peripheral blood mononuclear cells, taken in the first trimester of pregnancy. The receptors originated from a female donor with multiple sclerosis, enrolled in a pregnancy study. Each CDR3 is given with its conserved first and last residue. D genes are given only for firm matches. Some rows mark clone size as missing; the rest say once, few, many or name a class of expanded clone.

CDR3aa	CDR3nt	v_gene	abundance	j_gene	d_gene
CASSLRAGGPINSPLHF	TGTGCCAGCAGCTTAAGGGCAGGGGGACCTATTAATTCACCCCTCCACTTT	TRBV7-8	-	TRBJ1-6	TRBD1
CASSESDSLQQYF	TGCGCCAGCAGTGAGTCGGACAGCCTACAGCAGTACTTC	TRBV10-2	-	TRBJ2-7	-
CASSQVPGRPDNYGYTF	TGTGCCAGCAGCCAAGTCCCGGGTAGGCCCGATAACTATGGCTACACCTTC	TRBV4-2	once	TRBJ1-2	-
CASSGIGGGGTEAFF	TGTGCCAGCAGCGGGATCGGTGGGGGGGGCACTGAAGCTTTCTTT	TRBV5-5	-	TRBJ1-1	-
CAISDPGRGFYEQYF	TGTGCCATCAGTGACCCGGGGAGGGGGTTCTACGAGCAGTACTTC	TRBV10-3	-	TRBJ2-7	-
CASSIDGPHNRGAQETQYF	TGTGCCAGTAGTATAGACGGACCCCACAACAGGGGAGCCCAGGAGACCCAGTACTTC	TRBV19	-	TRBJ2-5	TRBD1
CASSQPPGQGSSYNSPLHF	TGTGCCAGCAGCCAGCCTCCGGGACAGGGGTCCTCCTATAATTCACCCCTCCACTTT	TRBV4-2	-	TRBJ1-6	TRBD1
CASSLASPRETQYF	TGCGCCAGCAGCTTGGCTAGCCCTAGAGAGACCCAGTACTTC	TRBV5-1	-	TRBJ2-5	-
CASSPVTAYNEQFF	TGTGCCAGCTCACCCGTGACAGCATACAATGAGCAGTTCTTC	TRBV18	-	TRBJ2-1	-
CASNRGYEQYF	TGTGCCAGTAACAGGGGTTACGAGCAGTACTTC	TRBV19	-	TRBJ2-7	TRBD1
CASRRGQGNEKLFF	TGTGCCAGCAGGCGCGGACAGGGGAATGAAAAACTGTTTTTT	TRBV7-2	few	TRBJ1-4	TRBD1
CASSHFRGTDTQYF	TGCGCCAGCAGCCACTTCAGGGGGACAGATACGCAGTATTTT	TRBV4-3	-	TRBJ2-3	TRBD1
CASTFDRTAYEQYF	TGTGCCAGCACCTTCGACAGGACGGCCTACGAGCAGTACTTC	TRBV2	-	TRBJ2-7	-
CASSVHLLGGGAGYEQYF	TGTGCCAGCAGCGTACACCTCCTGGGAGGAGGGGCGGGCTACGAGCAGTACTTC	TRBV7-9	once	TRBJ2-7	-
CASSLYLVHQETQYF	TGTGCCAGCAGCTTGTACCTAGTCCACCAAGAGACCCAGTACTTC	TRBV5-6	-	TRBJ2-5	-
CASSFFGRGDTQYF	TGTGCCAGCAGTTTCTTTGGTCGGGGAGATACGCAGTATTTT	TRBV27	-	TRBJ2-3	-
CASSSDRTGGFADTQYF	TGTGCCAGCAGCTCAGACCGAACTGGAGGATTCGCAGATACGCAGTATTTT	TRBV5-4	-	TRBJ2-3	-